Listed here are 17 T cell receptor beta chains from one sample, sequenced in a study of cytomegalovirus exposure and HLA in healthy donors. Clones were sequenced by immunoSEQ multiplex PCR, and TCRdb holds only the in-frame ones, with some missing. The sample records roughly 120,000 clones, around 88% being singletons. Sequencing used PBMCs. All receptors come from a man in his late teens or twenties in good health and CMV-seronegative.

The chain couples TRBV14 to TRBJ1-2; D is ambiguous. V lost 5 bases, J lost 7 bases, and 8 bases lay in between. Germline CDR1 is SGHDN and CDR2 is FVKESK. The CDR3 is made up of 11 amino acids. In DNA form, the CDR3 reads TGTGCCAGCAGCTTGGGAGGTGGCTACACCTTC. Its translation is CASSLGGGYTF.

The CDR3 DNA reads as TGCGCCAGCAGCCAAGAAATGGTGGGGCGGAACACTGAAGCTTTCTTT. It specifies CASSQEMVGRNTEAFF. The chain combines TRBV4-1 with TRBJ1-1, with D possibly TRBD1 on 5 matching bases. V lost 0 bases to trimming and J lost 1 base, with 12 bases between them. The CDR3 is 16 residues long. Germline CDR1 reads MGHRA; CDR2 reads YSYEKL.

The V and J genes are TRBV29-1 and TRBJ1-2; D may be TRBD1 (6 bases). V lost 0 bases, J lost 6 bases, and 17 bases lay in between. CDR3 length: 15 amino acids. Germline loops: CDR1 SQVTM, CDR2 ANQGSEA. DNA of the CDR3: TGCAGCGTTGAAGATCCGGTTACAGGGTACAATGGCTACACCTTC. It translates to CSVEDPVTGYNGYTF.

In its sample, this clone was seen a few times. V is TRBV19 and J is TRBJ2-1, with 10 bases matching TRBD2. Germline values: CDR1 LNHDA, CDR2 SQIVND (reference sequence). V lost 6 bases to trimming and J lost 6 bases; unmatched junction nucleotides: 8. The CDR3 covers 15 residues. The CDR3 DNA reads TGTGCCAGTAGGGTAGGACTAGCGGCGAGCAATGAGCAGTTCTTC. Encoded protein: CASRVGLAASNEQFF.

The V call is TRBV7-2, the J call TRBJ1-3; a possible D gene is TRBD1 (6 bases). Germline V gives CDR1 SGHTA, CDR2 FQGNSA. Trimming shortened V by 5 bases and J by 2 bases, and 13 bases separated the two germline ends. This CDR3 region has 15 residues. The CDR3 loop reads CASSLGGQPGNTIYF. Here the CDR3 DNA reads TGTGCCAGCAGCCTAGGTGGACAGCCTGGAAACACCATATATTTT.

The V gene is TRBV7-6, the J gene TRBJ1-6, with D hard to call. The ends were cut back, 3 bases at V and 8 bases at J, with 5 bases in the middle. The germline CDR1 and CDR2 sequences are SGHVS and FNYEAQ. This CDR3 comprises 12 residues. The CDR3: CASSLGDSPLHF. The CDR3 nucleotides read TGTGCCAGCAGCTTGGGAGATTCACCCCTCCACTTT.

V is TRBV6-6 and J is TRBJ1-5, with D possibly TRBD1 on 6 matching bases. V was clipped by 6 bases and J by 0 bases, with 12 bases between them. The CDR3 has 15 amino acids. CDR1 is MNHNY, CDR2 SVGAGI, per germline (reference sequence). In nucleotides, the CDR3 is TGTGCCAGCAGGAGTACAGGGAATAGCAATCAGCCCCAGCATTTT. This translates into CASRSTGNSNQPQHF.

The chain recombines TRBV7-9 with TRBJ2-5; a possible D gene is TRBD2 (5 bases). CDR3 length: 14 amino acids. The germline V gene has CDR1 SEHNR and CDR2 FQNEAQ (reference sequence). V gave up 5 bases and J gave up 5 bases, with 15 bases separating them. The CDR3 reads CASSLTLSGETQYF. CDR3 in DNA: TGTGCCAGCAGCCTAACACTGTCGGGGGAGACCCAGTACTTC.

In the case of this clone: The junction does not match germline at one end; this may be a read error. The chain recombines TRBV13 with TRBJ1-1; a possible D gene is TRBD1 (5 bases). Germline V gene sequence: CDR1 PRHDT, CDR2 FYEKMQ (reference sequence). This CDR3 region has 15 residues. CDR3 bases: TGTACCAGCTCTTTGGAGGGGAGGCCGAACACTGAAGCTTTCTTT. Translation gives CTSSLEGRPNTEAFF.

This chain links TRBV11-2 with TRBJ2-1; D may be TRBD2 (5 bases). Germline-derived CDR1 and CDR2 are SGHAT and FQNNGV. Trimming shortened V by 0 bases and J by 8 bases, and 14 bases separated the two germline ends. This CDR3 has 15 residues. The chain's CDR3 is CASSLDLTGMDEQFF. The CDR3 nucleotides read TGTGCCAGCAGCTTAGATCTTACCGGGATGGATGAGCAGTTCTTC.

As for this clone: This may be a read error, as it is one base from a much larger clone. This chain uses TRBV7-6 with TRBJ2-7; D is possibly TRBD2 (6 bases). Germline values: CDR1 SGHVS, CDR2 FNYEAQ. There are 14 residues in the CDR3. V was clipped by 2 bases and J by 0 bases, with 8 bases between them. The CDR3 spells CASSLISGSYEQYF. DNA for the CDR3: TGTGCCAGCAGCTTAATTAGCGGCTCCTACGAGCAGTACTTC.

The chain has TRBV27 and TRBJ1-3; D unclear. V was shortened by 0 bases and J by 1 base, with 16 bases between the two germline ends. Germline V gives CDR1 MNHEY, CDR2 SMNVEV (reference sequence). The CDR3 spans 18 residues. DNA of the CDR3: TGTGCCAGCAGTTTATCCGGGGAATGGGAAGCGTCTGGAAACACCATATATTTT. Translation: CASSLSGEWEASGNTIYF.

CDR3 coding DNA: TGTGCCAGCTCACAAATGCGGCCACAAGCCGGCAATCAGCCCCAGCATTTT. Encoded protein: CASSQMRPQAGNQPQHF. The rearrangement uses TRBV18 and TRBJ1-5; no reliable D call. V was cut by 4 bases and J by 2 bases, with 18 bases left in between. Germline assignment: CDR1 KGHSH and CDR2 LQKENI. This CDR3 region has 17 residues.

The rearrangement links TRBV9 to TRBJ2-1; 14 nucleotides agree with TRBD2. CDR1 is SGDLS and CDR2 is YYNGEE in the germline V gene. J lost 8 bases, V lost 3 bases, and 10 bases had no gene match. The CDR3 has 17 amino acids. DNA for the CDR3: TGTGCCAGCAGCGCATTGGGGGGGACTAGCGGGAGTGATGAGCAGTTCTTC. Residues: CASSALGGTSGSDEQFF. The full variable domain, its missing parts supplied by reference TRBV9 and TRBJ2-1, is DSGVTQTPKHLITATGQRVTLRCSPRSGDLSVYWYQQSLDQGLQFLIQYYNGEERAKGNILERFSAQQFPDLHSELNLSSLELGDSALYFCASSALGGTSGSDEQFFGPGTRLTVL.

This chain connects TRBV19 to TRBJ2-7; weak D call: TRBD2 (5 bases). The V gene's germline CDR1 is LNHDA and CDR2 SQIVND (reference sequence). V lost 0 bases, J lost 3 bases, and 6 bases lay in between. This CDR3 comprises 13 residues. Written as DNA, the CDR3 is TGTGCCAGTAGTATAGAGGGGAGCTACGAGCAGTACTTC. Its translation is CASSIEGSYEQYF.

This clone was observed a few times. CDR3 sequence reads: CASSEPRAYEQYF. CDR3 sequence (DNA): TGCGCCAGCAGCGAGCCGAGAGCCTACGAGCAGTACTTC. The chain links TRBV5-1 to TRBJ2-7; D gene unclear. V dropped 4 bases and J dropped 2 bases, with 10 bases sitting between them. Germline V gene data show CDR1 as SGHRS and CDR2 as YFSETQ. The CDR3 runs 13 residues. Together with reference TRBV5-1 and TRBJ2-7, the CDR3 gives the full variable domain: KAGVTQTPRYLIKTRGQQVTLSCSPISGHRSVSWYQQTPGQGLQFLFEYFSETQRNKGNFPGRFSGRQFSNSRSEMNVSTLELGDSALYLCASSEPRAYEQYFGPGTRLTVT.

The chain uses TRBV4-1 and TRBJ1-3, with unresolved D. V was clipped by 6 bases and J by 0 bases, with 12 bases between them. The CDR3 has 15 residues. Germline values: CDR1 MGHRA, CDR2 YSYEKL. The chain's CDR3 is CASSQHESSGNTIYF. The DNA for the CDR3 is TGCGCCAGCAGTCAACACGAGAGCTCTGGAAACACCATATATTTT.